This entry concerns a single T cell receptor beta chain. Its cognate antigen is unknown. Peripheral blood genomic DNA, not sorted cells or RNA, was the template. The data originate from a study of T cell repertoires in aging, cancer and after chemotherapy. Study information: Healthy donor repertoires were recorded over several months to years and showed clear clonal overlap. Study-wide results and caveats: Loss of evenness, beyond lost richness, contributed to age-related TCR diversity decline in cancer patients. These repertoire data do not allow conclusions about immunological memory after chemotherapy.

V was cut by 5 bases and J by 0 bases, with 7 bases left in between. The CDR3 has 13 residues. Germline CDR1 is GTSNPN and CDR2 is SVGIG (reference sequence). Multiplex touch-down PCR with TRB-A/B primers amplified rearranged V-D-J TRB sequences. MiXCR, run by TCRdb on the multiplex PCR reads, gives a single entry per CDR3 protein. There are more than 8,500 distinct CDR3 sequences in the sample; roughly two fifths occur only once, and 3% to 4.5% lies in the top ten. The rearrangement links TRBV30 to TRBJ2-2; no reliable D call. Source material: blood. The clonotype was recovered from a human donor in good health. The CDR3 reads CAWGSSNTGELFF. The CDR3, as DNA: TGTGCCTGGGGTTCATCGAACACCGGGGAGCTGTTTTTT.